A selection of T cell receptor beta chains follows, all from one sample in a study of blood T cell repertoires in COVID-19. TCRdb keeps only in-frame clones here, not all; method: immunoSEQ multiplex PCR. The repertoire consists of some 500,000 clones, with 70% to 90% occurring once and the leading ten covering about 1.7%. The sequenced sample was PBMCs or T cells enriched from blood (not recorded which). All receptors come from a woman aged 40 to 50 who had recovered from COVID-19. Both conserved end residues are part of each CDR3. The order of the fields is V gene, D gene, J gene, clone size, CDR3 protein, CDR3 DNA. D genes are given only for firm matches. Clone size is not always given. Where it is, it says once, few, many or a class for expanded clones.

TRBV11-2	NA	TRBJ1-1	NA	CASSFGGSAEAFF	TGTGCCAGCAGCTTTGGAGGGAGCGCTGAAGCTTTCTTT
TRBV20-1	NA	TRBJ2-7	NA	CSASRSGLSYEQYF	TGCAGTGCTAGTCGTAGCGGCCTCTCCTACGAGCAGTACTTC
TRBV12-5	NA	TRBJ2-3	NA	CASGPAWGVSTDTQYF	TGTGCTAGTGGTCCCGCATGGGGGGTTAGCACAGATACGCAGTATTTT
TRBV9	NA	TRBJ1-3	NA	CASSGPTPGDSGNTIYF	TGTGCCAGCAGCGGTCCCACCCCAGGGGATTCTGGAAACACCATATATTTT
TRBV7-2	TRBD1	TRBJ1-4	NA	CASSHGTGLNEKLFF	TGTGCCAGCAGCCACGGGACAGGGCTTAATGAAAAACTGTTTTTT
TRBV7-9	NA	TRBJ2-7	few	CASSRGAGTFYEQYF	TGTGCCAGCAGCCGGGGGGCGGGAACATTCTACGAGCAGTACTTC
TRBV11-3	NA	TRBJ1-4	NA	CASSPEAASREKLFF	TGTGCCAGCAGCCCTGAGGCTGCCTCAAGGGAAAAACTGTTTTTT
TRBV3-1/TRBV3-2	TRBD2	TRBJ2-1	NA	CASSQDPTGGPYNEQFF	TGTGCCAGCAGCCAAGATCCGACGGGAGGGCCCTACAATGAGCAGTTCTTC
TRBV10-3	TRBD1	TRBJ2-1	NA	CAISEPGQEIYNEQFF	TGTGCCATCAGTGAGCCGGGACAGGAAATATACAATGAGCAGTTCTTC
TRBV11-2	NA	TRBJ1-1	NA	CASSLQMTEAFF	TGTGCCAGCAGCTTACAGATGACTGAAGCTTTCTTT
TRBV20-1	NA	TRBJ1-2	NA	CSASWVGQSALHNYGYTF	TGCAGTGCTAGTTGGGTTGGACAGTCCGCCTTACATAACTATGGCTACACCTTC
TRBV27	NA	TRBJ1-1	NA	CASSLSVQGNTEAFF	TGTGCCAGCAGTTTATCGGTACAGGGAAACACTGAAGCTTTCTTT
TRBV11-3	TRBD1	TRBJ2-5	NA	CASSLEVVRQGGQETQYF	TGTGCCAGCAGCTTAGAAGTAGTGAGACAGGGGGGCCAAGAGACCCAGTACTTC
TRBV7-7	NA	TRBJ2-1	NA	CASSLSQLGGEQFF	TGTGCTAGCAGCTTGTCACAGCTTGGGGGGGAGCAGTTCTTC
TRBV29-1	NA	TRBJ1-2	NA	CSVGSGANYGYTF	TGCAGCGTTGGTTCAGGGGCTAACTATGGCTACACCTTC
TRBV11-2	NA	TRBJ1-3	NA	CASRATSSGNTIYF	TGTGCCAGCAGGGCCACCAGCTCTGGAAACACCATATATTTT